This passage covers 27 T cell receptor beta chains from one sample sequenced in a study of blood T cells in healthy people across ages. A sample-barcoded 5' primer and a J-beta primer mix were used in a second PCR of about 7 to 12 cycles. TCRdb processed the 5' RACE reads anew with MiXCR; each CDR3 protein has one entry. The repertoire consists of 600,000 to 650,000 distinct CDR3 sequences, with under 70% occurring once and the leading ten covering over 35%. Sequencing used blood. The receptors come from a man aged 60 to 69 in good health.

The chain employs TRBV7-9 and TRBJ1-2; D gene ambiguous. The CDR3 loop spans 15 amino acids. CDR1 is SEHNR, CDR2 FQNEAQ, per germline (reference sequence). V was shortened by 0 bases and J by 4 bases, with 12 bases between the two germline ends. This CDR3 is CASSLAGSHTYGYTF. For the CDR3, the DNA is TGTGCCAGCAGCTTAGCCGGGTCCCATACCTATGGCTACACCTTC. Variable domain in full (rest from reference TRBV7-9 and TRBJ1-2): DTGVSQNPRHKITKRGQNVTFRCDPISEHNRLYWYRQTLGQGPEFLTYFQNEAQLEKSRLLSDRFSAERPKGSFSTLEIQRTEQGDSAMYLCASSLAGSHTYGYTFGSGTRLTVV.

The rearrangement links TRBV5-1 to TRBJ1-6, with D perhaps matching TRBD1 (5 bases). V was cut by 4 bases and J by 5 bases, with 19 bases left in between. The CDR3 runs 17 residues. CDR1 SGHRS and CDR2 YFSETQ come from the germline V gene. Here the CDR3 reads CASSLAGRESHNSPLHF. In DNA form, the CDR3 reads TGCGCCAGCAGCCTGGCGGGCAGGGAAAGTCATAATTCACCCCTCCACTTT. The full variable domain, rest sourced from reference TRBV5-1 and TRBJ1-6, is KAGVTQTPRYLIKTRGQQVTLSCSPISGHRSVSWYQQTPGQGLQFLFEYFSETQRNKGNFPGRFSGRQFSNSRSEMNVSTLELGDSALYLCASSLAGRESHNSPLHFGNGTRLTVT.

This clonotype was counted a few times. The chain joins TRBV12-3 or TRBV12-4 to TRBJ2-1; 10 bases align to TRBD2. V trimming: 7 bases; J trimming: 2 bases; junction bases outside the gene matches: 2. The CDR3 runs to 14 residues. The CDR3 sequence is CASTLAGAYNEQFF. The CDR3 DNA reads as TGTGCCAGCACGCTAGCGGGGGCCTACAATGAGCAGTTCTTC.

The rearrangement joins TRBV2 to TRBJ1-5, with a possible D match to TRBD1 (6 bases). Germline V gene data show CDR1 as SNHLY and CDR2 as FYNNEI. The CDR3 runs 14 residues. V shed 4 bases and J shed 3 bases, with 10 bases lying between them. CDR3 in DNA: TGTGCCAGCAGTGGCGGGGGCTCCAATCAGCCCCAGCATTTT. Translating gives CASSGGGSNQPQHF.

At least ten counts were recorded for this clonotype. The rearrangement joins TRBV12-3 or TRBV12-4 to TRBJ2-3, with a possible D match to TRBD2 (7 bases). V was pared by 3 bases and J by 13 bases, with 20 bases between. CDR3 size: 14 residues. CDR3 sequence (DNA): TGTGCCAGCAGTTTTGGGGGGGGCGGAGATGCGGAGTATTTT. This gives the protein CASSFGGGGDAEYF.

This chain joins TRBV3-1 and TRBJ2-1; 10 bases map to TRBD2. V was clipped by 4 bases and J by 8 bases; unmatched bases: 8. The germline gives CDR1 LGHDT, CDR2 YNNKEL (reference sequence). This CDR3 spans 15 amino acids. The CDR3 here is CASSLSGGSIHEQFF. The CDR3 DNA sequence: TGTGCCAGCAGCCTTAGCGGGGGGTCGATCCATGAGCAGTTCTTC.

The gene calls are TRBV12-3 or TRBV12-4 and TRBJ2-7, with 7 bases lining up with TRBD1. This CDR3 has 13 residues. The V and J ends lost 5 bases and 3 bases, in that order; junction bases with no gene match: 4. DNA for the CDR3: TGTGCCAGCAGTGTGCGGACAGGCTACGAGCAGTACTTC. Amino acids: CASSVRTGYEQYF.

This clonotype was detected only a few times. This chain links TRBV7-2 with TRBJ1-6; 10 nucleotides align to TRBD1. Germline CDR1 and CDR2: SGHTA and FQGNSA. The CDR3 is 13 amino acids. The V and J ends lost 8 bases and 10 bases, in that order; junction bases with no gene match: 5. As DNA, the CDR3 is TGTGCCAGCGGGGACAGGGGCGGATCACCCCTCCACTTT. Protein product: CASGDRGGSPLHF. The full variable domain, with the rest looked up from reference TRBV7-2 and TRBJ1-6, is GAGVSQSPSNKVTEKGKDVELRCDPISGHTALYWYRQSLGQGLEFLIYFQGNSAPDKSGLPSDRFSAERTGGSVSTLTIQRTQQEDSAVYLCASGDRGGSPLHFGNGTRLTVT.

V and J are TRBV18 and TRBJ2-2, with D uncertain. Germline V gene lookup returns CDR1 KGHSH and CDR2 LQKENI. This CDR3 contains 16 residues. The V end was cut by 1 base, the J end by 3 bases, with 12 bases between. The CDR3 reads CASSPRAQLDTGELFF. DNA of the CDR3: TGTGCCAGCTCACCACGGGCACAGCTGGACACCGGGGAGCTGTTTTTT.

This clonotype was picked up a small number of times. This chain links TRBV2 with TRBJ1-2; 7 nucleotides agree with TRBD1. The CDR3 sequence is 13 residues long. CDR1 and CDR2 (germline): SNHLY, FYNNEI. V was clipped by 5 bases and J by 2 bases; unmatched bases: 2. CDR3 in DNA: TGTGCCAGCAGTACAGGGGAAAACTATGGCTACACCTTC. Its translation is CASSTGENYGYTF.

The chain uses TRBV7-9 and TRBJ2-7, with D possibly being TRBD1 (5 bases). Germline V gene lookup returns CDR1 SEHNR and CDR2 FQNEAQ (reference sequence). The CDR3 contains 13 residues. V lost 2 bases to trimming and J lost 5 bases, with 10 bases between them. The CDR3 nucleotides are TGTGCCAGCAGCTTAACAGGCCCCGACGAGCAGTACTTC. Its protein is CASSLTGPDEQYF.

V usage is TRBV6-6 and J usage is TRBJ2-7; D gene unclear. The last part of the DNA fits TRBJ2-5 better; the J call may be wrong. CDR1 and CDR2 (germline): MNHNY, SVGAGI (reference sequence). The CDR3 spans 13 residues. In DNA, the CDR3 is TGTGCCAGCAGTTACCACCAGTCGGAGACCCAGTACTTC. This codes for CASSYHQSETQYF.

The rearrangement links TRBV28 to TRBJ2-7, with D maybe TRBD2 (6 bases). Germline V gene data show CDR1 as MDHEN and CDR2 as SYDVKM. The CDR3 is 16 residues long. The V end lost 5 bases, the J end lost 0 bases, and 17 bases lay between the germline ends. CDR3 coding DNA: TGTGCCAGCAGTCGGGCTCGGGGGTCGAGCTCCTACGAGCAGTACTTC. Encoded protein: CASSRARGSSSYEQYF.

This clonotype was detected only a few times. This chain links TRBV20-1 with TRBJ2-3; perhaps TRBD1 as D (8 bases). This CDR3 spans 15 amino acids. V lost 3 bases and J 1 base, leaving 14 bases between the germline ends. In germline, CDR1 is DFQATT, CDR2 SNEGSKA (reference sequence). The CDR3 loop reads CSARGGGQGTDTQYF. The CDR3 nucleotides are TGCAGTGCTAGGGGGGGGGGACAGGGCACAGATACGCAGTATTTT.

The rearrangement links TRBV5-4 to TRBJ2-5; D is unresolved. Deletions cut 0 bases from V and 5 bases from J, with 11 bases between. Germline V lookup: CDR1 SGHNT, CDR2 YYREEE (reference sequence). The CDR3 loop spans 14 amino acids. CDR3 coding DNA: TGTGCCAGCAGCTTGGCCTCGGGTCAGGAGACCCAGTACTTC. Translating gives CASSLASGQETQYF.

The chain links TRBV7-6 to TRBJ1-2, with TRBD1 as a possible D gene (5 bases). This CDR3 spans 16 amino acids. From germline, CDR1 is SGHVS and CDR2 FNYEAQ. V was cut by 5 bases and J by 8 bases, with 24 bases left in between. CDR3 in amino acids: CASSQSPPGVRGGYTF. The CDR3 DNA is TGTGCCAGCAGCCAGTCGCCCCCGGGGGTGCGGGGCGGCTACACCTTC.

The chain uses TRBV3-1 and TRBJ2-2; D possibly uses TRBD1 or TRBD2 (5 bases each). Between the trimmed V and J ends, which lost 8 bases and 7 bases, there was a span of 14 bases. The CDR3 covers 13 residues. Per germline, CDR1 LGHDT and CDR2 YNNKEL (reference sequence). The CDR3 DNA is TGTGCCAGCGCCCAGGGTGAGGGCGGGGAGCTGTTTTTT. It translates to CASAQGEGGELFF.

This clonotype was seen ten or more times. The gene calls are TRBV11-2 and TRBJ2-5; TRBD2 matches 11 bases. V lost 1 base to trimming and J lost 5 bases; unmatched junction nucleotides: 6. Germline V gene sequence: CDR1 SGHAT, CDR2 FQNNGV. This CDR3 has 16 residues. The CDR3 coding sequence is TGTGCCAGCAGCTTAGTACGACTAGCGGGGTCGGAGACCCAGTACTTC. It codes for CASSLVRLAGSETQYF.

The chain links TRBV5-6 to TRBJ2-1; 9 bases line up with TRBD2. From germline, CDR1 is SGHDT and CDR2 YYEEEE. Germline trimming cut 3 bases from V and 7 bases from J; bases unmatched to any gene: 11. The CDR3 consists of 16 residues. CDR3 coding DNA: TGTGCCAGCAGCTCCGAAAGCGGGGGGTACTTAAATGAGCAGTTCTTC. Amino acid sequence: CASSSESGGYLNEQFF.

This clonotype was counted a few times. The chain carries TRBV29-1 and TRBJ2-5; a weak D match, TRBD2 (6 bases). Germline V gives CDR1 SQVTM, CDR2 ANQGSEA. This CDR3 region has 14 residues. V gave up 3 bases and J gave up 2 bases, with 13 bases separating them. Here the CDR3 reads CSVDGHAGQETQYF. The CDR3 bases are TGCAGCGTTGACGGACATGCGGGGCAAGAGACCCAGTACTTC. Together with reference TRBV29-1 and TRBJ2-5, the CDR3 gives the full variable domain: SAVISQKPSRDICQRGTSLTIQCQVDSQVTMMFWYRQQPGQSLTLIATANQGSEATYESGFVIDKFPISRPNLTFSTLTVSNMSPEDSSIYLCSVDGHAGQETQYFGPGTRLLVL.

V and J are TRBV10-3 and TRBJ1-5; D uncertain. In germline, CDR1 is ENHRY, CDR2 SYGVKD. Trimming took off 4 bases at V and 7 bases at J, with 11 bases between the two ends. This CDR3 is 13 amino acids long. The CDR3 loop is CAISGPGGQPQHF. The CDR3 nucleotides are TGTGCCATCAGTGGCCCGGGCGGGCAGCCCCAGCATTTT.

There are a few counts of this clonotype. The genes are TRBV6-5 and TRBJ2-5; unclear D gene. V was cut by 7 bases and J by 2 bases, with 8 bases left in between. Germline lookup yields CDR1 MNHEY and CDR2 SVGAGI. The CDR3 loop spans 12 amino acids. DNA of the CDR3: TGTGCCAGCAAGAACACACAAGAGACCCAGTACTTC. Translated, it gives CASKNTQETQYF.

This clonotype was counted only a few times. The chain joins TRBV5-1 to TRBJ2-3; D gene uncertain. This CDR3 spans 15 amino acids. V gave up 0 bases and J gave up 1 base, with 9 bases separating them. Germline CDR1 SGHRS, CDR2 YFSETQ. The CDR3 DNA follows: TGCGCCAGCAGCTTGGTTCGGGCCCGCACAGATACGCAGTATTTT. Amino acid sequence: CASSLVRARTDTQYF.

The rearrangement joins TRBV7-9 to TRBJ1-6; no clear D gene. This CDR3 has 16 amino acids. V lost 4 bases, J lost 4 bases, and 14 bases lay in between. Germline-derived CDR1 and CDR2 are SEHNR and FQNEAQ (reference sequence). The CDR3 loop reads CASSYSGGFYNSPLHF. CDR3 DNA: TGTGCCAGCAGCTACTCGGGAGGTTTTTATAATTCACCCCTCCACTTT. The entire variable domain, with the rest obtained from reference TRBV7-9 and TRBJ1-6, is as follows: DTGVSQNPRHKITKRGQNVTFRCDPISEHNRLYWYRQTLGQGPEFLTYFQNEAQLEKSRLLSDRFSAERPKGSFSTLEIQRTEQGDSAMYLCASSYSGGFYNSPLHFGNGTRLTVT.

This chain uses TRBV20-1 with TRBJ1-1; D perhaps matches TRBD1 (6 bases). The germline V gene has CDR1 DFQATT and CDR2 SNEGSKA (reference sequence). The CDR3 has 11 residues. V was shortened by 7 bases and J by 5 bases, with 11 bases between the two germline ends. The chain's CDR3 is CSVGAGTEAFF. DNA for the CDR3: TGCAGTGTGGGGGCCGGAACTGAAGCTTTCTTT.

This clonotype came up a few times. The V call is TRBV7-9, the J call TRBJ2-3, with 7 bases aligning to TRBD2. The V gene end was trimmed by 7 bases and the J gene end by 5 bases; junction bases not matched to a gene: 15. Per the germline V gene, CDR1 is SEHNR and CDR2 is FQNEAQ (reference sequence). This CDR3 has 16 residues. The CDR3 sequence is CASNPLRSGAGDTQYF. CDR3 bases: TGTGCCAGCAACCCCTTAAGGAGCGGGGCAGGAGATACGCAGTATTTT.

The V and J genes are TRBV5-1 and TRBJ2-5; tentative D call: TRBD1 (6 bases). The V end lost 3 bases, the J end lost 2 bases, and 20 bases lay between the germline ends. CDR1 is SGHRS and CDR2 is YFSETQ in the germline V gene. This CDR3 has 17 residues. CDR3: CASSSKQGGPAQETQYF. In DNA form, the CDR3 reads TGCGCCAGCAGCTCCAAACAGGGTGGTCCGGCTCAAGAGACCCAGTACTTC. The whole variable domain, filled in from reference TRBV5-1 and TRBJ2-5, reads KAGVTQTPRYLIKTRGQQVTLSCSPISGHRSVSWYQQTPGQGLQFLFEYFSETQRNKGNFPGRFSGRQFSNSRSEMNVSTLELGDSALYLCASSSKQGGPAQETQYFGPGTRLLVL.